Listed below are T cell receptor beta chains from one sample, sequenced in a study of blood T cell repertoires in COVID-19. Profiling relied on immunoSEQ multiplex PCR, and the TCRdb table lists in-frame clones only, not all of them. This table has 350,000 or so clones, more than 85% appearing once. The sample consisted of PBMCs or T cells enriched from blood (not recorded which). Receptors were obtained from a woman aged 25 to 39 who had recovered from COVID-19. Both conserved end residues are part of each CDR3. The D gene is left open where the match is weak. Where a row states a size, it is once, few, many or the class of an expanded clone; other rows omit it.

d_call j_call v_call clone_size cdr3_nt cdr3_aa
- TRBJ1-6 TRBV21-1 - TGTGCCAGCAGACCAAAAAGGGAAGGGGTCTTTTCACCCCTCCACTTT CASRPKREGVFSPLHF
- TRBJ2-2 TRBV6-2/TRBV6-3 - TGTGCCAGCAGTCTGCTGGGACAGAACACCGGGGAGCTGTTTTTT CASSLLGQNTGELFF
TRBD1 TRBJ1-1 TRBV18 once TGTGCCAGCTCACCATTTTCCGGGACAGGGAACACTGAAGCTTTCTTT CASSPFSGTGNTEAFF
- TRBJ2-7 TRBV6-1 - TGTGCCAGCAGTGAAATGAGACAGCAGCCCTACGAGCAGTACTTC CASSEMRQQPYEQYF
TRBD2 TRBJ2-6 TRBV19 - TGTGCCAGTAGAGCAGGGAGGGCGGCCAACGTCCTGACTTTC CASRAGRAANVLTF
TRBD2 TRBJ2-1 TRBV7-9 - TGTGCCAGCAGCTTAAAGGGGTCTAGCGGGAGTCGGGAGCAGTTCTTC CASSLKGSSGSREQFF
- TRBJ2-7 TRBV10-1 - TGCGCCAGCAGTGGAACCGACTGCGCGGTTAAGCAGTACTTC CASSGTDCAVKQYF
- TRBJ1-6 TRBV28 - TGTGCCAGCAGTCCGTCGGGGGGCAGTAATTCACCCCTCCACTTT CASSPSGGSNSPLHF
- TRBJ1-4 TRBV4-2 once TGTGCCAGCAGCCCTCTGAAGGGTAGGACACCTGAGGAACTGTTTTTT CASSPLKGRTPEELFF
- TRBJ1-2 TRBV6-2/TRBV6-3 - TGTGCCAGCAGTTACCGGGACATCTCCGGCTACACCTTC CASSYRDISGYTF
- TRBJ2-1 TRBV11-2 - TGTGCCAGCAGCCACGTTAGTGAGCAGTTCTTC CASSHVSEQFF
- TRBJ2-7 TRBV7-3 - TGTGCCAGCAGCCGGACAGTAGGAGAGCAGTACTTC CASSRTVGEQYF
- TRBJ2-5 TRBV28 - TGTGCCAGCAGCCCGGGACAACTGTACCAAGAGACCCAGTACTTC CASSPGQLYQETQYF
- TRBJ2-2 TRBV15 - TGTGCCACCAGCGCAGTGTTTGGGCAGGGGAACACCGGGGAGCTGTTTTTT CATSAVFGQGNTGELFF
TRBD2 TRBJ2-3 TRBV28 - TGTGCCAGCAGTTTATCGACTAGCGGGAGCACAGATACGCAGTATTTT CASSLSTSGSTDTQYF
- TRBJ1-5 TRBV7-3 few TGTGCCAGCAGCCCAGCGGTGGGGCAGCCCCAGCATTTT CASSPAVGQPQHF
TRBD1 TRBJ1-5 TRBV27 once TGTGCCAGCAGTCAGGGGGTCAATCAGCCCCAGCATTTT CASSQGVNQPQHF
- TRBJ1-4 TRBV18 once TGTGCCAGCTCACGAAGACAAGCAACTAATGAAAAACTGTTTTTT CASSRRQATNEKLFF
TRBD2 TRBJ2-1 TRBV7-2 - TGTGCCAGCAGCTTAGAGTTTTCGGGGGGCAATGAGCAGTTCTTC CASSLEFSGGNEQFF
- TRBJ2-7 TRBV21-1 - TGTGCCAGCAGCAAAATGTTAGCGGGATGGTTGTTTAATCAGGAGTCAGCCTACGAGCAGTACTTC CASSKMLAGWLFNQESAYEQYF
- TRBJ1-1 TRBV2 - TGTGCCAGCAGACCTACTCAGAACACTGAAGCTTTCTTT CASRPTQNTEAFF
- TRBJ1-1 TRBV7-9 - TGTGCCAGCAGCTTAGCGACTGGGAGGGCAGCTTTCTTT CASSLATGRAAFF
TRBD1 TRBJ2-5 TRBV19 - TGTGCCAGTATAGGACAGGGGCAAGAGACCCAGTACTTC CASIGQGQETQYF
- TRBJ1-1 TRBV6-2/TRBV6-3 - TGTGCCAGCAGTCTCACAGGGAACACTGAAGCTTTCTTT CASSLTGNTEAFF
- TRBJ2-5 TRBV4-3 - TGCGCCAGCAGCCACCGAGGGAGTCCCCCAGAGACCCAGTACTTC CASSHRGSPPETQYF
TRBD1 TRBJ1-6 TRBV6-5 - TGTGCCAGCAGTCCGCGCAACAGGGGCGAATCACCCCTCCACTTT CASSPRNRGESPLHF
TRBD1 TRBJ1-2 TRBV7-9 - TGTGCCAGCAGCCCCCCGGGCAGGGGGTATGGCTACACCTTC CASSPPGRGYGYTF
- TRBJ1-2 TRBV3-1/TRBV3-2 once TGTGCCAGCAGCCAAGGGACAAACTATGGCTACACCTTC CASSQGTNYGYTF
TRBD1 TRBJ1-5 TRBV9 - TGTGCCAGCAGCGCCGGACAGGGCAATCAGCCCCAGCATTTT CASSAGQGNQPQHF
TRBD2 TRBJ2-7 TRBV28 - TGTGCCAGCAGTTTTCTAGCGACTAGCGGGAGTTACGAGCAGTACTTC CASSFLATSGSYEQYF
- TRBJ1-3 TRBV2 - TGTGCCAGCAGTGAACAGGCCCGTATAGGTAACACCATATATTTT CASSEQARIGNTIYF
TRBD2 TRBJ2-1 TRBV5-1 - TGCGCCAGCAGCTCCGGGACTAGCGGCAATGAGCAGTTCTTC CASSSGTSGNEQFF
TRBD1 TRBJ1-4 TRBV28 once TGTGCCAGCAGTACCAACAGGGGTTCAGCTAATGAAAAACTGTTTTTT CASSTNRGSANEKLFF
- TRBJ2-7 TRBV19 - TGTGCCAGTAGTATAGGAGGGCTGTACGAGCAGTACTTC CASSIGGLYEQYF
- TRBJ1-2 TRBV28 - - CASSRVGQGNVHTF
TRBD1 TRBJ1-2 TRBV12-3/TRBV12-4 - TGTGCCAGCAGTTTACCCCAGGGGGTCGGCTACACCTTC CASSLPQGVGYTF
TRBD2 TRBJ2-1 TRBV3-1/TRBV3-2 - TGTGCCAGCAGCCAAGGCACTAGCGGGAGAGGAAATGAGCAGTTCTTC CASSQGTSGRGNEQFF
- TRBJ1-1 TRBV5-1 - TGCGCCAGCAGCTCTCAGGGGAACACTGAAGCTTTCTTT CASSSQGNTEAFF
- TRBJ1-1 TRBV24-1 - TGTGCCACCAGTGAACAACCCCAAACCAACACTGAAGCTTTCTTT CATSEQPQTNTEAFF
- TRBJ1-2 TRBV30 - TGTGCCTGGAGGGTGAGGGAGGATTACTATGGCTACACCTTC CAWRVREDYYGYTF
- TRBJ2-2 TRBV5-1 - TGCGCCAGCAGCCCCGCGGGGGCAACGATAACCACGAGCACCGGGGAGCTGTTTTTT CASSPAGATITTSTGELFF
- TRBJ2-7 TRBV7-2 - TGTGCCAGCAGCTTACTCAGGGGCTCCTACGAGCAGTACTTC CASSLLRGSYEQYF